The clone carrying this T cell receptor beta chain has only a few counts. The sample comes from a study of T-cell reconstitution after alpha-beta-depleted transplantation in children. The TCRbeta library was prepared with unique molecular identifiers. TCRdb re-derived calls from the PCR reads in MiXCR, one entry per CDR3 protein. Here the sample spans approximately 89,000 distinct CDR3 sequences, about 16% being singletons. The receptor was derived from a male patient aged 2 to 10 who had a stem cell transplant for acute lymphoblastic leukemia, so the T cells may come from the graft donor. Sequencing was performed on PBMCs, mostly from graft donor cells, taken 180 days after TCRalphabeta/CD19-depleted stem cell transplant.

CDR3 in DNA: TGTGCCAGCAGCCTCGGACAGGGTGAAAAACTGTTTTTT. This gives the protein CASSLGQGEKLFF. The gene calls are TRBV7-7 and TRBJ1-4; TRBD1 agrees at 8 bases. The germline CDR1 and CDR2 sequences are SSHAT and FNYEAQ (reference sequence). The CDR3 is made up of 13 amino acids. After removal of 5 bases from V and 7 bases from J, the junction contained 3 bases not matched to a gene.